One sample yielded the 10 T cell receptor beta chains listed below, sequenced in a study of identical twins. A single record per CDR3 protein comes from TCRdb applying MiXCR to the 5' RACE reads. The data show about 900,000 distinct CDR3 sequences, more than 9% seen once. The same sample was also studied in work on yellow fever vaccine responses in identical twins.

Sample: PBMCs. These receptors all come from a woman younger than 30 in good health.

The chain couples TRBV4-1 to TRBJ1-2; no firm D call. CDR1 MGHRA and CDR2 YSYEKL come from the germline V gene. This CDR3 comprises 15 residues. V lost 0 bases to trimming and J lost 2 bases, with 10 bases between them. The DNA for the CDR3 is TGCGCCAGCAGCCAAGAGCCAGTATTCAACTATGGCTACACCTTC. Translated, it gives CASSQEPVFNYGYTF.

This clonotype was observed a few times. V and J are TRBV7-6 and TRBJ2-1; D may be TRBD2 (6 bases). The V gene lost 3 bases and the J gene lost 5 bases, with 17 bases spanning the gap. This CDR3 spans 16 amino acids. CDR1 SGHVS and CDR2 FNYEAQ come from the germline V gene. The CDR3 DNA reads TGTGCCAGCAGCTTGGGAGGCGGGATTGGGAACAATGAGCAGTTCTTC. Translated: CASSLGGGIGNNEQFF.

This clonotype was counted between two and nine times. J is TRBJ2-7 and V is TRBV3-1; a weak D match, TRBD1 (6 bases). CDR3 length: 14 amino acids. V was cut by 3 bases and J by 0 bases, with 9 bases left in between. Germline V CDR1 and CDR2: LGHDT, YNNKEL (reference sequence). CDR3 amino acids: CASSHYRASYEQYF. DNA for the CDR3: TGTGCCAGCAGCCATTACAGGGCCTCCTACGAGCAGTACTTC.

A few counts support this clonotype. This chain links TRBV19 with TRBJ2-1, with TRBD2 matching over 8 bases. This CDR3 has 16 residues. Germline V gene sequence: CDR1 LNHDA, CDR2 SQIVND (reference sequence). J lost 5 bases, V lost 8 bases, and 14 bases had no gene match. DNA for the CDR3: TGTGCCAGTTCATCCCCGGGACTAGGCCAAGACAATGAGCAGTTCTTC. It translates to CASSSPGLGQDNEQFF.

The rearrangement uses TRBV4-1 and TRBJ2-3; D might be TRBD2 (5 bases). Germline lookup yields CDR1 MGHRA and CDR2 YSYEKL. The CDR3 is made up of 16 amino acids. V lost 1 base and J lost 4, with 15 bases in between. The CDR3 here is CASSQAGNGRADTQYF. In nucleotides, the CDR3 is TGCGCCAGCAGCCAAGCCGGGAACGGTCGGGCAGATACGCAGTATTTT.

This sequence joins TRBV27 and TRBJ2-1; no clear D gene. The germline CDR1 and CDR2 sequences are MNHEY and SMNVEV (reference sequence). The CDR3 sequence is 16 residues long. Trimming took off 5 bases at V and 0 bases at J, with 14 bases between the two ends. The CDR3 coding sequence is TGTGCCAGCAGTCCTCGACAAAGGAGCTCCTACAATGAGCAGTTCTTC. It translates to CASSPRQRSSYNEQFF.

There are many counts of this clonotype. This sequence joins TRBV20-1 and TRBJ1-1; D not resolved. The CDR3 covers 11 residues. The V and J ends lost 1 base and 7 bases respectively, with 7 bases between them. CDR1 DFQATT and CDR2 SNEGSKA come from the germline V gene (reference sequence). CDR3 coding DNA: TGCAGTGCTAGAGTCGGGTATGAAGCTTTCTTT. Translation gives CSARVGYEAFF.

This CDR3 is CSARDLAGGNTEAFF. CDR3 coding DNA: TGCAGTGCTAGAGATCTGGCAGGGGGAAACACTGAAGCTTTCTTT. The chain is built from TRBV20-1 and TRBJ1-1, with 7 bases aligning to TRBD1. Unmatched junction bases numbered 6, after V lost 0 bases and J lost 2 bases. Germline CDR1 is DFQATT and CDR2 is SNEGSKA (reference sequence). This CDR3 region has 15 residues.

The chain couples TRBV6-5 to TRBJ2-7; 8 bases are shared with TRBD1. The J segment lost 4 bases and the V segment lost 2 bases, leaving 10 bases of the junction unmatched. Germline loops: CDR1 MNHEY, CDR2 SVGAGI. The length of the CDR3 is 16 residues. CDR3 residues: CASSYRSGGQGYEQYF. CDR3 DNA sequence: TGTGCCAGCAGTTACCGATCAGGGGGCCAGGGGTACGAGCAGTACTTC.

The V gene is TRBV12-3 or TRBV12-4, the J gene TRBJ1-5, with TRBD1 as a possible D gene (5 bases). V was trimmed by 5 bases and J by 3 bases, leaving 14 bases between them. The CDR3 consists of 15 residues. CDR3 in DNA: TGTGCCAGCAGTCCCCAGGGACGGGACAATCAGCCCCAGCATTTT. It encodes CASSPQGRDNQPQHF.